These T cell receptor beta chains were read from a single sample in a study of cytomegalovirus exposure and HLA in healthy donors. Sequenced by immunoSEQ multiplex PCR; TCRdb stores in-frame clones only, minus some. The profile shows fewer than 300,000 clones, about four fifths of them singletons. The sample comprised PBMCs. These receptors were collected from a girl aged 2 to 10 in good health and CMV-seronegative. CDR3s include the opening cysteine and the closing phenylalanine or tryptophan. The D gene is left open where the match is weak. Expanded clones are given a class, and other clones once, few, many or no size at all.

TRBV13	.	TRBJ2-1	.	TGTGCCAGCAGCTTAGGGGCGGTGATATTTGACAATGAGCAGTTCTTC	CASSLGAVIFDNEQFF
TRBV19	TRBD1	TRBJ1-5	.	TGTGCCAGTAGTAGTTTAGGGGGACAGAATCAGCCCCAGCATTTT	CASSSLGGQNQPQHF
TRBV29-1	TRBD2	TRBJ2-2	.	TGCAGCGTCGGACTAGCGGGCCTGAACACCGGGGAGCTGTTTTTT	CSVGLAGLNTGELFF
TRBV7-7	.	TRBJ2-3	.	TGTGCCAGCAGCTTAAGTAGCACAAGCACAGATACGCAGTATTTT	CASSLSSTSTDTQYF
TRBV6-5	.	TRBJ1-2	once	TGTGCCAGCAGTTCTTACCTATATGGCTACACCTTC	CASSSYLYGYTF
TRBV7-3	.	TRBJ2-7	.	TGTGCCAGCAGCCCGGACAGTAGAAGCTCCTACGAGCAGTACTTC	CASSPDSRSSYEQYF
TRBV19	.	TRBJ1-1	.	TGTGCCAGTAGTAGGGGGGGTTCCACTGAAGCTTTCTTT	CASSRGGSTEAFF
TRBV11-2	.	TRBJ1-1	.	TGTGCCAGCAGTTTCTCCGTGGAAGCTTTCTTT	CASSFSVEAFF
TRBV7-9	.	TRBJ1-2	.	TGTGCCAGCAGCACAACAGACTATGGCTACACCTTC	CASSTTDYGYTF
TRBV25-1	TRBD2	TRBJ2-5	few	TGTGCCAGCAGTGACGCTAGCGGGAGAGAGACCCAGTACTTC	CASSDASGRETQYF
TRBV6-5	TRBD1	TRBJ1-6	.	TGTGCCAGCAGTTTATCTAGGACAGGGAATTCACCCCTCCACTTT	CASSLSRTGNSPLHF
TRBV27	.	TRBJ2-1	.	TGTGCCAGCAGTTTATACAGGGCGGGGGATGAGCAGTTCTTC	CASSLYRAGDEQFF
TRBV7-8	TRBD2	TRBJ2-1	.	TGTGCCAGCAGCTTCCAACCCGGGACTAGAAACAATGAGCAGTTCTTC	CASSFQPGTRNNEQFF
TRBV5-1	.	TRBJ2-3	.	TGCGCCAGCAGCTTGGACTATACGCAGTATTTT	CASSLDYTQYF
TRBV19	TRBD1	TRBJ1-1	.	TGTGCCAGTAGACGTGCCGGGACAGCTGAAGCTTTCTTT	CASRRAGTAEAFF
TRBV11-2	TRBD1	TRBJ2-1	.	TGTGCCAGCAGCTTCACAGGGGGACCTGAGCAGTTCTTC	CASSFTGGPEQFF
TRBV27	.	TRBJ1-2	.	TGTGCCAGCAGTTTATCGGTTGGGGGCTGGGCTGGGGGCTACACCTTC	CASSLSVGGWAGGYTF
TRBV25-1	TRBD2	TRBJ2-7	.	TGTGCCAGCAGTGAACTGACGAGCGGGAGGTACCACGAGCAGTACTTC	CASSELTSGRYHEQYF
TRBV27	.	TRBJ1-5	.	TGTGCCAGCAGTTGGAGACGGTATAGCAATCAGCCCCAGCATTTT	CASSWRRYSNQPQHF
TRBV19	TRBD1	TRBJ1-1	.	TGTGCCAGTAGTGTTACTGGGACAGGGGTGACTGAAGCTTTCTTT	CASSVTGTGVTEAFF